The following is a T cell receptor beta chain sequence with its context. This entry comes from a study of blood T cell repertoires in COVID-19. The CDR3 covers 16 residues. V trimming: 4 bases; J trimming: 6 bases; junction bases outside the gene matches: 9. Germline V lookup: CDR1 SGHDT, CDR2 YYEEEE. Profiled with immunoSEQ multiplex PCR; TCRdb holds only in-frame clones, not every one. Here the sample spans 100,000 or so clones, about four fifths being singletons. This chain uses TRBV5-6 with TRBJ2-7, with 14 bases identical to TRBD2. This receptor was taken from a man aged 70-80 years with active or convalescent COVID-19. What was sequenced was peripheral blood. CDR3 sequence (DNA): TGTGCCAGCAGCCTCGGACTAGCGGGGGGTTCGCGCGAGCAGTACTTC. This codes for CASSLGLAGGSREQYF.